A selection of T cell receptor beta chains follows, all from one sample in a study of blood T cell repertoires in COVID-19. Measured with immunoSEQ multiplex PCR; TCRdb has only the in-frame clones, and not every one. Altogether about 220,000 clones are present, 70% to 90% being singletons, with the ten largest covering about 2.5%. Sequenced input: PBMCs or T cells enriched from blood (not recorded which). The source of these receptors is a woman in her forties with acute COVID-19. CDR3s include the opening cysteine and the closing phenylalanine or tryptophan. A D gene is named only where the DNA matches it firmly. Clone size, where shown, is once, few, many, or a class for clones that have expanded.

TRBV5-4	16	.	.	TRBJ1-2	CASVSPDLQANYGYTF	TGTGCCAGCGTTAGTCCCGATCTTCAGGCTAACTATGGCTACACCTTC
TRBV11-3	13	.	.	TRBJ2-3	CASSPGQLDTQYF	TGTGCCAGCAGCCCCGGACAGCTCGATACGCAGTATTTT
TRBV6-1	16	TRBD2	.	TRBJ2-1	CASSGNIGLADNEQFF	TGTGCCAGCAGTGGAAATATTGGACTAGCGGACAATGAGCAGTTCTTC
TRBV5-1	16	.	.	TRBJ1-2	CASSGAVGDTNYGYTF	TGCGCCAGCAGCGGGGCCGTGGGGGACACTAACTATGGCTACACCTTC
TRBV25-1	16	.	.	TRBJ2-3	CASSDALAARPDTQYF	TGTGCCAGCAGTGACGCATTGGCGGCCCGGCCAGATACGCAGTATTTT
TRBV6-1	14	.	.	TRBJ1-2	CASSDRVGPYGYTF	TGTGCCAGCAGTGACAGGGTGGGTCCCTATGGCTACACCTTC
TRBV4-1	12	.	.	TRBJ1-3	CASAADPNTIYF	TGCGCCAGCGCGGCGGATCCAAACACCATATATTTT
TRBV6-4	16	TRBD2	.	TRBJ2-3	CASSEFSGATTDTQYF	TGTGCCAGCAGTGAGTTTAGCGGGGCTACCACAGATACGCAGTATTTT
TRBV5-4	18	TRBD2	.	TRBJ2-3	CASSGGLILAGGSDTQYF	TGTGCCAGCAGCGGGGGATTAATACTAGCGGGGGGCTCAGATACGCAGTATTTT
TRBV3-1/TRBV3-2	14	.	.	TRBJ1-1	CASSQDPVNTEAFF	TGTGCCAGCAGCCAAGACCCCGTGAACACTGAAGCTTTCTTT
TRBV28	14	TRBD1	.	TRBJ2-7	CASSRSDREDEQYF	TGTGCCAGCAGTCGTTCGGACAGGGAAGACGAGCAGTACTTC
TRBV5-4	16	TRBD2	once	TRBJ2-3	CASSLAGGYGTDTQYF	TGTGCCAGCAGCTTGGCGGGGGGGTATGGCACAGATACGCAGTATTTT
TRBV15	16	.	.	TRBJ1-2	CATSRTMDRTNYGYTF	TGTGCCACCAGCAGAACCATGGACAGAACAAACTATGGCTACACCTTC
TRBV19	15	TRBD1	.	TRBJ1-3	CASSMGTGFGNTIYF	TGTGCCAGTAGTATGGGGACAGGGTTTGGAAACACCATATATTTT
TRBV6-5	15	.	.	TRBJ1-1	CASTLGAGLNTEAFF	TGTGCCAGCACCCTAGGGGCAGGGCTGAACACTGAAGCTTTCTTT
TRBV4-2	17	.	.	TRBJ1-3	CASSLTLGRSSGNTIYF	TGTGCCAGCAGCCTTACCCTCGGGAGGAGCTCTGGAAACACCATATATTTT
TRBV6-5	14	.	.	TRBJ1-4	CASSHGGADEKLFF	TGTGCCAGCAGTCACGGGGGGGCCGATGAAAAACTGTTTTTT
TRBV9	16	.	.	TRBJ2-2	CASSPEEVIGTGELFF	TGTGCCAGCAGCCCGGAGGAGGTCATAGGGACCGGGGAGCTGTTTTTT
TRBV6-2/TRBV6-3	14	.	.	TRBJ1-4	CASSPLDKGEKLFF	TGTGCCAGCAGTCCCCTGGACAAGGGTGAAAAACTGTTTTTT
TRBV6-2/TRBV6-3	15	.	.	TRBJ1-1	CASSSGLRQDTEAFF	TGTGCCAGCAGTTCCGGACTCAGACAGGACACTGAAGCTTTCTTT
TRBV6-2/TRBV6-3	17	.	.	TRBJ2-2	CASSYSKARANTGELFF	TGTGCCAGCAGTTACTCGAAAGCCAGGGCAAACACCGGGGAGCTGTTTTTT
TRBV4-3	15	TRBD2	once	TRBJ2-1	CASRKVGGGDNEQFF	TGCGCCAGCAGGAAGGTGGGCGGGGGGGACAATGAGCAGTTCTTC
TRBV19	16	.	few	TRBJ1-5	CASNERRGSGNQPQHF	TGTGCCAGTAATGAACGAAGGGGTTCTGGCAATCAGCCCCAGCATTTT
TRBV7-2	16	TRBD2	.	TRBJ2-7	CASSYTGTSGSYEQYF	TGTGCCAGCAGTTATACCGGGACTAGCGGTTCCTACGAGCAGTACTTC
TRBV4-3	15	.	.	TRBJ1-1	CASSQEVQKNTEAFF	TGCGCCAGCAGCCAAGAGGTACAGAAGAACACTGAAGCTTTCTTT
TRBV5-1	14	.	.	TRBJ2-2	CASGETGSTGELFF	TGCGCCAGCGGCGAAACAGGGAGCACCGGGGAGCTGTTTTTT
TRBV19	11	.	.	TRBJ2-2	CASSSAGELFF	TGTGCCAGTAGCAGCGCCGGGGAGCTGTTTTTT
TRBV27	14	TRBD1	once	TRBJ1-2	CASSLWDSGHGYTF	TGTGCCAGCAGTTTATGGGACAGCGGGCATGGCTACACCTTC
TRBV5-1	15	TRBD2	.	TRBJ2-5	CASSLRRGGRETQYF	TGCGCCAGCAGCTTGCGGCGGGGGGGTAGGGAGACCCAGTACTTC
TRBV19	14	.	.	TRBJ2-2	CASSIGQDTGELFF	TGTGCCAGTAGTATAGGACAGGACACCGGGGAGCTGTTTTTT
TRBV7-8	13	TRBD1	.	TRBJ1-1	CASSATGGTEAFF	TGTGCCAGCAGCGCCACAGGGGGCACTGAAGCTTTCTTT
TRBV6-5	14	.	.	TRBJ1-2	CASSQLTGNYGYTF	TGTGCCAGCAGTCAGCTAACAGGGAACTATGGCTACACCTTC
TRBV27	16	.	.	TRBJ1-1	CASGRLGGTVNTEAFF	TGTGCCAGCGGCCGCTTGGGCGGGACGGTGAACACTGAAGCTTTCTTT
TRBV7-2	15	TRBD1	.	TRBJ2-5	CASSLGRTGPETQYF	TGTGCCAGCAGCTTAGGACGGACAGGGCCAGAGACCCAGTACTTC
TRBV25-1	17	.	.	TRBJ2-3	CASSEQRGGVSTDTQYF	TGTGCCAGCAGTGAACAGCGAGGGGGGGTGTCCACAGATACGCAGTATTTT
TRBV19	15	.	.	TRBJ1-1	CASTIGGQLGTEAFF	TGTGCCAGTACCATAGGCGGGCAGCTAGGAACTGAAGCTTTCTTT
TRBV7-9	11	.	.	TRBJ1-1	CASRGATEAFF	TGTGCCAGTCGGGGGGCCACTGAAGCTTTCTTT
TRBV6-2/TRBV6-3	15	.	.	TRBJ1-3	CASSSIAGSGNTIYF	TGTGCCAGCAGTTCCATCGCGGGCTCTGGAAACACCATATATTTT
TRBV6-5	15	TRBD2	.	TRBJ2-3	CASSDGGLGGDTQYF	TGTGCCAGCAGCGACGGGGGACTAGGTGGAGATACGCAGTATTTT
TRBV7-2	14	TRBD1	.	TRBJ2-7	CASSLGTGPLEQYF	TGTGCCAGCAGCTTAGGGACAGGACCTCTCGAGCAGTACTTC
TRBV29-1	13	.	.	TRBJ2-1	CSVAPQVYNEQFF	TGCAGCGTTGCGCCACAGGTCTACAATGAGCAGTTCTTC